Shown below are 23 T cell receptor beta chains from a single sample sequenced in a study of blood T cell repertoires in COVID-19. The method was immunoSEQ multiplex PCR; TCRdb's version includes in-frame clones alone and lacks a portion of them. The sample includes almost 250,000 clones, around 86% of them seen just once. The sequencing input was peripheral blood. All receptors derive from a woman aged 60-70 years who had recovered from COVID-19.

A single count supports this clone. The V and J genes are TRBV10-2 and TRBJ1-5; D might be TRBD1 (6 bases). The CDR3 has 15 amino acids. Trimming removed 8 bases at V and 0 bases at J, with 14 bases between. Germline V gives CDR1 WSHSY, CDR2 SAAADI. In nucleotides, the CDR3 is TGCGCCAGCTTTGAGGGGGTTTATAGCAATCAGCCCCAGCATTTT. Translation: CASFEGVYSNQPQHF.

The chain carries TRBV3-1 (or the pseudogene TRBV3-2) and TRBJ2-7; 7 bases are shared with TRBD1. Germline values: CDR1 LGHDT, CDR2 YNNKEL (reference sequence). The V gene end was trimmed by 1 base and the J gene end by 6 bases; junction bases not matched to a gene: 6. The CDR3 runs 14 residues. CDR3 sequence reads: CASSQAPGDSEQYF. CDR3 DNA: TGTGCCAGCAGCCAAGCTCCAGGGGACAGCGAGCAGTACTTC.

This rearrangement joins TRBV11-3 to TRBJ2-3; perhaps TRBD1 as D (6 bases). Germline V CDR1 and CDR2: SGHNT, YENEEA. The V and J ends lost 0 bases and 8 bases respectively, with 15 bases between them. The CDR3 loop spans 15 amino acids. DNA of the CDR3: TGTGCCAGCAGCTTAGATGGGACAACGGGGAGTACGCAGTATTTT. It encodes CASSLDGTTGSTQYF. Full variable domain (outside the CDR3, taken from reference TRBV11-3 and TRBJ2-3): EAGVVQSPRYKIIEKKQPVAFWCNPISGHNTLYWYLQNLGQGPELLIRYENEEAVDDSQLPKDRFSAERLKGVDSTLKIQPAELGDSAVYLCASSLDGTTGSTQYFGPGTRLTVL.

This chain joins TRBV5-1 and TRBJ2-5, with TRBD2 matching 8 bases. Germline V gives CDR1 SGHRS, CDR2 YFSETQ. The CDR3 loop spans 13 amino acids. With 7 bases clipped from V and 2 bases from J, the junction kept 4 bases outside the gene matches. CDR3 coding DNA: TGCGCCAGCCGACTAGCGCTGCAAGAGACCCAGTACTTC. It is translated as CASRLALQETQYF.

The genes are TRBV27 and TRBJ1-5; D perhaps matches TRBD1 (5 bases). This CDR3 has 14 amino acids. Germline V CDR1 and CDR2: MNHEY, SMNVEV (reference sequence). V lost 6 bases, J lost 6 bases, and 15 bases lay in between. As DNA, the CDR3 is TGTGCCAGCAGGGTAAGAGGGGAGGGTCAGCCCCAGCATTTT. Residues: CASRVRGEGQPQHF.

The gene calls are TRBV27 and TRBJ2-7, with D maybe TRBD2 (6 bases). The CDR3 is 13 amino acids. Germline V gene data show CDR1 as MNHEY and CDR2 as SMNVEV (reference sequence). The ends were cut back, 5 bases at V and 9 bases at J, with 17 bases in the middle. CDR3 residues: CASSQSPGVWQYF. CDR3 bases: TGTGCCAGCAGTCAAAGCCCGGGGGTCTGGCAGTACTTC.

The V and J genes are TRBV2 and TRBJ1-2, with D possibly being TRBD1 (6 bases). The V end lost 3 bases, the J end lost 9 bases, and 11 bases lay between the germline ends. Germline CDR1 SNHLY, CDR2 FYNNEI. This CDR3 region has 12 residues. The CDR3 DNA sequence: TGTGCCAGCAGTGAGGGGGGGGCTAGCTACACCTTC. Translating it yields CASSEGGASYTF.

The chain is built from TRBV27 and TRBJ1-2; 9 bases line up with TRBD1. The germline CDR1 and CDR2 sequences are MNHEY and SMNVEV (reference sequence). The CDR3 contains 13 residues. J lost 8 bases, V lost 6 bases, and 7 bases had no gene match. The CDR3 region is CASRVTGGRGYTF. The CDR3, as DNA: TGTGCCAGCAGGGTGACAGGGGGAAGGGGCTACACCTTC.

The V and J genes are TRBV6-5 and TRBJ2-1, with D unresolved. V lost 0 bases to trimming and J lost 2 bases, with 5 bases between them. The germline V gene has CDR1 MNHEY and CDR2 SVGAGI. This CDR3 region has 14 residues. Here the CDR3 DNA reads TGTGCCAGCAGTTACTCGTCCACCTACAATGAGCAGTTCTTC. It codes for CASSYSSTYNEQFF.

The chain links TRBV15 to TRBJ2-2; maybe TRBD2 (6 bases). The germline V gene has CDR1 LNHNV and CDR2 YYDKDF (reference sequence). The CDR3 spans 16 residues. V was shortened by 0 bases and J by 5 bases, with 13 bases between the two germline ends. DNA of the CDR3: TGTGCCACCAGCAGAGATCTGGGGCGGGGAACCGGGGAGCTGTTTTTT. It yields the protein CATSRDLGRGTGELFF.

This CDR3 reads CAIRGTGGDGYGYTF. The DNA for the CDR3 is TGTGCCATCAGAGGGACAGGGGGAGACGGCTATGGCTACACCTTC. This chain joins TRBV10-3 and TRBJ1-2, with 11 bases fitting TRBD1. The CDR3 spans 15 residues. V shed 6 bases, J shed 4 bases, and the junction held 7 bases outside the gene matches. CDR1 and CDR2 from the germline V gene are ENHRY and SYGVKD.

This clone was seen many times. CDR3 DNA sequence: TGTGCCAGCTCACCGGGCGGGGGGCTTTCCACAGATACGCAGTATTTT. Amino acid sequence: CASSPGGGLSTDTQYF. The V call is TRBV18, the J call TRBJ2-3, with TRBD2 identical over 8 bases. Germline V CDR1 and CDR2: KGHSH, LQKENI. This CDR3 is built from 16 residues. Losses at the gene ends were 3 bases for V and 2 bases for J; bases not matched to a gene: 7.

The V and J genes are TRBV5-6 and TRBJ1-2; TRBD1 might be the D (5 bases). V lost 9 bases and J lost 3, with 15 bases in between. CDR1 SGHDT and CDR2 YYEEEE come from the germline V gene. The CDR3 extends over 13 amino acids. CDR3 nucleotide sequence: TGTGCCACTGCACTTAGGGGCTACTATGGCTACACCTTC. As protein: CATALRGYYGYTF.

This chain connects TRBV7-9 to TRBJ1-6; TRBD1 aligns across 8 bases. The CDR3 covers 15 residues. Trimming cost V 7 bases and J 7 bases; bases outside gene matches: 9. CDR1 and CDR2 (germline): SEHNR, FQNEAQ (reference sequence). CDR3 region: CASNLLGQGNSPLHF. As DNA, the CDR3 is TGTGCCAGCAACCTCCTTGGACAGGGCAATTCACCCCTCCACTTT.

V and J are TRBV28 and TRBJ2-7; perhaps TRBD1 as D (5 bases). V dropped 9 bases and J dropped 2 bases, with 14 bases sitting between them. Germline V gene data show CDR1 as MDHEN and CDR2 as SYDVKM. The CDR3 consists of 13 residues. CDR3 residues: CASYGAAAYEQYF. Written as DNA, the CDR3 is TGTGCCAGTTATGGGGCGGCAGCCTACGAGCAGTACTTC.

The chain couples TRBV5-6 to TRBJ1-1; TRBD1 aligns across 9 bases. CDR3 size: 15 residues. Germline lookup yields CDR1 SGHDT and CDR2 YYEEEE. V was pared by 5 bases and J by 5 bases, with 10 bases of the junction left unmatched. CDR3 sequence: CASRREQGAKTEAFF. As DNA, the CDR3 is TGTGCCAGCAGACGAGAACAGGGGGCGAAGACTGAAGCTTTCTTT.

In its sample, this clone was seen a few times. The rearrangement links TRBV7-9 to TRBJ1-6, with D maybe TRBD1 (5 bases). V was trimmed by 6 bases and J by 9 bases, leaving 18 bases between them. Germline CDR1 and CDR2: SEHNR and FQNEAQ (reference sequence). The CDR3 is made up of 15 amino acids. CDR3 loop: CASSPQGTQGSPLHF. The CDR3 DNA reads TGTGCCAGCAGTCCCCAGGGAACCCAAGGTTCACCCCTCCACTTT.

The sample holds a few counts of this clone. The chain's CDR3 is CATSSTPRAARTNYGYTF. The DNA for the CDR3 is TGTGCCACCAGCAGTACCCCGAGGGCAGCCCGGACTAACTATGGCTACACCTTC. The V and J genes are TRBV15 and TRBJ1-2, with D hard to call. This CDR3 has 18 residues. Germline lookup yields CDR1 LNHNV and CDR2 YYDKDF (reference sequence). Trimming left V 3 bases short and J 0 bases short, with 20 bases between.

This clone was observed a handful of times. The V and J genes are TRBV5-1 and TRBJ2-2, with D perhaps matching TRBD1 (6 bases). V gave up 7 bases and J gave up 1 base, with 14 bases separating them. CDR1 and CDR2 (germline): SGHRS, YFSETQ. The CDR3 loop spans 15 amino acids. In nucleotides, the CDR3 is TGCGCCAGCCGCACTCGGACAGAGAACACCGGGGAGCTGTTTTTT. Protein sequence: CASRTRTENTGELFF.

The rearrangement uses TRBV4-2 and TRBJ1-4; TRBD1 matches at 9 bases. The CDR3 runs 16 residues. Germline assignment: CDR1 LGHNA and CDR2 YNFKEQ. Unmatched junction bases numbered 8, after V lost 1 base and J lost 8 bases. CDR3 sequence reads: CASSQATGGPVEKLFF. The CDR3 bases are TGTGCCAGCAGCCAAGCGACAGGGGGGCCGGTGGAAAAACTGTTTTTT.

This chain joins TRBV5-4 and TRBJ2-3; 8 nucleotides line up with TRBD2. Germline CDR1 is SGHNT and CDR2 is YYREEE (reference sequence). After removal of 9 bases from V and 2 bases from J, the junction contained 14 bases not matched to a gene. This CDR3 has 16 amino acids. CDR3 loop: CATRKMAGGPTDTQYF. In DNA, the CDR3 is TGTGCCACCCGAAAGATGGCGGGGGGCCCCACAGATACGCAGTATTTT.

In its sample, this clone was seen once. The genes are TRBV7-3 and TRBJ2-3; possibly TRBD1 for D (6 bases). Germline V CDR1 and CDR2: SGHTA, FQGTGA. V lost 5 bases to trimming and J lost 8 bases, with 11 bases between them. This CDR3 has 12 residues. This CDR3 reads CASSRQGGTQYF. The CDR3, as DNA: TGTGCCAGCAGCCGACAAGGGGGTACGCAGTATTTT.

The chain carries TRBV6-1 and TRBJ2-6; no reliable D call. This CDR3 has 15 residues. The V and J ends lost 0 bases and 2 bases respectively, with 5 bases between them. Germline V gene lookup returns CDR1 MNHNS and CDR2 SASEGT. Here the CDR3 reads CASSEAAAGANVLTF. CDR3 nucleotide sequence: TGTGCCAGCAGTGAAGCTGCAGCTGGGGCCAACGTCCTGACTTTC.